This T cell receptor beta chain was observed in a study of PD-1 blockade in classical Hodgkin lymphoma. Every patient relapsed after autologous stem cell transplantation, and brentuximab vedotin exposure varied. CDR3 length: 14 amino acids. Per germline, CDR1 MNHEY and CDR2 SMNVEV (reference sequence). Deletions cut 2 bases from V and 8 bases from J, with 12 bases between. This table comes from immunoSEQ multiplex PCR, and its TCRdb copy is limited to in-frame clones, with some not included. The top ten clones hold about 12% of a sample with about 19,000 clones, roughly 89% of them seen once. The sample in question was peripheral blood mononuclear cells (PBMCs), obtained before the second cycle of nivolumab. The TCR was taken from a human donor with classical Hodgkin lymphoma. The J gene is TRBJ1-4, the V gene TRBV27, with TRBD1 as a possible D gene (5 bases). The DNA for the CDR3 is TGTGCCAGCAGTTTAGAAGGGGCGGGCGAAAAACTGTTTTTT. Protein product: CASSLEGAGEKLFF. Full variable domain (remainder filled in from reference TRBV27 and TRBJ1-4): EAQVTQNPRYLITVTGKKLTVTCSQNMNHEYMSWYRQDPGLGLRQIYYSMNVEVTDKGDVPEGYKVSRKEKRNFPLILESPSPNQTSLYFCASSLEGAGEKLFFGSGTQLSVL.